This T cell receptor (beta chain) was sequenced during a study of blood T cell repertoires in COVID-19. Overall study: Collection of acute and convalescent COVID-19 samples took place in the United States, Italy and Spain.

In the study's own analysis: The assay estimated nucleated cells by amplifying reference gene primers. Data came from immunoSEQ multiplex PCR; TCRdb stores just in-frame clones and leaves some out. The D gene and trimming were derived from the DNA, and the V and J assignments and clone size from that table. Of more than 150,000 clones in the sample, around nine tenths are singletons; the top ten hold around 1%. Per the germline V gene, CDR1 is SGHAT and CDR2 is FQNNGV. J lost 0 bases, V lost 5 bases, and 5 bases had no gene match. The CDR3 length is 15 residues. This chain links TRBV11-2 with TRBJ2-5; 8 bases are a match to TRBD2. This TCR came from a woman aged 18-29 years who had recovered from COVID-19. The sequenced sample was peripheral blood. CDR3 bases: TGTGCCAGCAGCCGTAGCGGGACGTACCAAGAGACCCAGTACTTC. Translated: CASSRSGTYQETQYF.